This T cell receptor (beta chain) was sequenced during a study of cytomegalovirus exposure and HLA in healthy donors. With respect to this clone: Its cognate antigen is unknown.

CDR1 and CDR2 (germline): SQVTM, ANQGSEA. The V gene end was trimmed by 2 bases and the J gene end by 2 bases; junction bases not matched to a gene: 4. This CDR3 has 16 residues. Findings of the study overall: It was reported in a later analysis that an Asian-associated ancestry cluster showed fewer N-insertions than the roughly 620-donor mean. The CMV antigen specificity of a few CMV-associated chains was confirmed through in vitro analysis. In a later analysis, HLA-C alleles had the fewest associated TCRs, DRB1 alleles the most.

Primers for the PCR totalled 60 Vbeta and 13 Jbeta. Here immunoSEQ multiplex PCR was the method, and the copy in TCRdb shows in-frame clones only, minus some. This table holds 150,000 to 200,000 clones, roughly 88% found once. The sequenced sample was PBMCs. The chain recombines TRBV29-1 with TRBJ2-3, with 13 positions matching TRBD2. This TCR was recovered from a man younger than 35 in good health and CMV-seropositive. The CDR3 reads CSVERLAGGHTDTQYF. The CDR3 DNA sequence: TGCAGCGTTGAAAGACTAGCGGGGGGCCACACAGATACGCAGTATTTT.